This TCR beta chain was documented in a study of T cells in Graves' hyperthyroidism and ophthalmopathy. PBMCs were collected from an approximately 9 ml volume of fresh peripheral blood. The V gene lost 5 bases and the J gene lost 5 bases, with 21 bases spanning the gap. The CDR3 length is 15 residues. Germline V gene sequence: CDR1 DFQATT, CDR2 SNEGSKA (reference sequence). Authors of the study amplified TCR beta CDR3 regions from RNA transcripts. Carried out on the TCR CDR3, a first-round RT-PCR used the HTBI primer set. One entry per CDR3 protein, called by TCRdb with MiXCR from the multiplex PCR reads. This table holds approximately 330,000 distinct CDR3 sequences, over 15% found once.

V is TRBV20-1 and J is TRBJ2-5; no clear D. Sequencing was carried out using blood. The TCR was taken from a woman aged 50 to 65 with Graves' hyperthyroidism. The CDR3 is CSASVTAAVRETQYF. CDR3 bases: TGCAGTGCTTCTGTGACCGCGGCGGTGAGGGAGACCCAGTACTTC.